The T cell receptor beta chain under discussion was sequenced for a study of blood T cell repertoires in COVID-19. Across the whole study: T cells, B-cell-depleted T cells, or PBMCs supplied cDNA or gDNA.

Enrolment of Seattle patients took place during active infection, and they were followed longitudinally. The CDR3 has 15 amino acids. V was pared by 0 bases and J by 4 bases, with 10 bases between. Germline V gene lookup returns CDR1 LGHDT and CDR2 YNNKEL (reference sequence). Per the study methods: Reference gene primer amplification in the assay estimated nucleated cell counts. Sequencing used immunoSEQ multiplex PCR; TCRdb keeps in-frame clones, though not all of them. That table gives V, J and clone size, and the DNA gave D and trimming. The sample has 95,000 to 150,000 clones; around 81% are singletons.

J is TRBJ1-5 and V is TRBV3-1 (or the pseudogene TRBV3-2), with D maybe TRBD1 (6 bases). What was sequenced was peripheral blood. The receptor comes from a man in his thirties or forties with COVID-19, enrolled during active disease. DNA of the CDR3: TGTGCCAGCAGCCAAGATGTCACAGGGAATCAGCCCCAGCATTTT. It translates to CASSQDVTGNQPQHF.